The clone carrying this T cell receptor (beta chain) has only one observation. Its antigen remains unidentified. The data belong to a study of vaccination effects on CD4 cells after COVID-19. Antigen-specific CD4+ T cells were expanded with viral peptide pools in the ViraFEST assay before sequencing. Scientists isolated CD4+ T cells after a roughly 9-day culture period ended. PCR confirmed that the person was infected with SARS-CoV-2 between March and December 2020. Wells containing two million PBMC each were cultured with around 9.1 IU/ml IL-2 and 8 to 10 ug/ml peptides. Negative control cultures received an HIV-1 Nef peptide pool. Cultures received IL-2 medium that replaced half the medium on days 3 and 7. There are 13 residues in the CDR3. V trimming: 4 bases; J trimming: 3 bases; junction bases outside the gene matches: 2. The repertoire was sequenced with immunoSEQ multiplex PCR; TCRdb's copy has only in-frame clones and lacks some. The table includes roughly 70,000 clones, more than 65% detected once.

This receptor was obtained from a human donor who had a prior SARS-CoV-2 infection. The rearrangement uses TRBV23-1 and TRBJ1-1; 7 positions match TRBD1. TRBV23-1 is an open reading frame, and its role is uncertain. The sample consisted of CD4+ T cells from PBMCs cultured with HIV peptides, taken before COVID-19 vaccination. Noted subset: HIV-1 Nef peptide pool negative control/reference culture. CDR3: CASSPGTDTEAFF. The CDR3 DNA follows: TGCGCCAGCAGTCCAGGGACAGACACTGAAGCTTTCTTT.